This TCR beta chain was recorded in a study of blood T cell repertoires in COVID-19. Per germline, CDR1 DFQATT and CDR2 SNEGSKA (reference sequence). The V end lost 3 bases, the J end lost 3 bases, and 14 bases lay between the germline ends. The CDR3 loop spans 14 amino acids. Authors' processing steps: By means of reference gene primer amplification, nucleated cell counts were estimated. Measured with immunoSEQ multiplex PCR; TCRdb has only the in-frame clones, and not every one. The V and J calls and clone size were taken over from that table, and D and trimming were inferred from the DNA. The sample has some 64,000 clones, around nine tenths seen once.

The rearrangement joins TRBV20-1 to TRBJ2-5, with D perhaps matching TRBD2 (6 bases). Sequences were obtained from peripheral blood. The clonotype comes from a man between 65 and 79 years old with acute or convalescent COVID-19. Written as DNA, the CDR3 is TGCAGTGCTAGTCCTCTAGCGACCGAAGAGACCCAGTACTTC. Translating gives CSASPLATEETQYF.